Listed below are T cell receptor beta chains from one sample, sequenced in a study of T cell changes during pregnancy in multiple sclerosis. The protocol was immunoSEQ multiplex PCR, while the TCRdb copy is restricted to in-frame clones and leaves out a portion. The sample consists of about 17,000 clones, roughly 90% of them appearing once. The sample in question was CD8+ T cells from peripheral blood mononuclear cells, obtained after pregnancy. Every receptor here comes from a female donor in good health, enrolled as a control in a pregnancy study. Each CDR3 is given with its conserved first and last residue.

TRBJ2-7 TRBV19 CASSIDSSGSYEQYF
TRBJ1-1 TRBV7-8 CASSFTGNTEAFF
TRBJ2-1 TRBV27 CASSSAGYNEQFF
TRBJ1-4 TRBV6-5 CASSYGQGNEKLFF
TRBJ2-1 TRBV6-4 CASSDGTVNEQFF
TRBJ1-5 TRBV29-1 CSAVGDSNQPQHF
TRBJ2-1 TRBV5-1 CASAPGGGGTYNEQFF
TRBJ2-3 TRBV7-6 CASSRRQSISTDTQYF
TRBJ1-2 TRBV7-6 CASSSHWDRGSNYGYTF
TRBJ2-7 TRBV29-1 CSVESEGGYEQYF
TRBJ1-1 TRBV7-6 CASSSMTGTEAFF
TRBJ2-3 TRBV29-1 CSVEDPRSGRSTDTQYF
TRBJ1-2 TRBV15 CATSRDERSVDRGLNYGYTF
TRBJ2-1 TRBV5-4 CASSLVGTRDEQFF
TRBJ2-3 TRBV29-1 CSAAGRILTDTQYF
TRBJ1-3 TRBV19 CASVSGNTIYF
TRBJ2-3 TRBV5-1 CASSLGALSTDTQYF
TRBJ2-5 TRBV5-1 CASSPNYSPPGQETQYF
TRBJ2-7 TRBV10-2 CASSESVAGVRYF
TRBJ2-7 TRBV7-9 CASSPQGTYEQYF
TRBJ2-4 TRBV7-8 CASSPTSGGVPIQYF
TRBJ1-2 TRBV14 CASSLTGTGIYGYTF
TRBJ2-5 TRBV6-5 CASSYSGTSGEETQYF
TRBJ2-3 TRBV7-9 CASSPLWGSGSTDTQYF
TRBJ1-2 TRBV10-3 CAISEMIGTAFNYGYTF
TRBJ2-5 TRBV6-7 CASSHLAYQETQYF
TRBJ1-1 TRBV5-5 CASSQDREVIGTEAFF
TRBJ1-4 TRBV19 CASKQGADEKLFF
TRBJ2-1 TRBV27 CASSQTRTSVDEQFF
TRBJ2-7 TRBV11-2 CASSSPGGRETYEQYF
TRBJ1-1 TRBV5-1 CASREGADGNTEAFF
TRBJ1-1 TRBV5-1 CASSPDSPEAFF
TRBJ2-1 TRBV4-2 CASSPGTSGGYEQFF
TRBJ1-1 TRBV4-2 CASSQVEGLGVEAFF
TRBJ1-2 TRBV29-1 CSVGRDRGSQANYGYTF
TRBJ1-6 TRBV27 CASSQGGNNSPLHF
TRBJ2-2 TRBV29-1 CSVGGAQPFTGELFF
TRBJ1-5 TRBV30 CAWIPARRLQPQHF
TRBJ2-1 TRBV4-1 CASSPLGLRTDEQFF
TRBJ2-7 TRBV27 CASSPTYEQYF
TRBJ2-7 TRBV6-1 CASSELAENTYEQYF
TRBJ2-2 TRBV28 CASSSGRGGTGELFF
TRBJ2-3 TRBV7-3 CASSPTGVDTQYF
TRBJ1-1 TRBV5-6 CASRRRGGRVNTEAFF
TRBJ2-1 TRBV29-1 CSVASSQGNEQFF
TRBJ2-1 TRBV5-1 CASKGAFPSDEQFF
TRBJ2-7 TRBV7-9 CATGTPRQYF
TRBJ1-1 TRBV4-1 CASRGAAGGFGTEAFF